This TCR beta chain appears in the sequencing data of a study of post-analysis software for immune sequencing data. For the study at large: Patients with relapsing-remitting, secondary progressive and progressive-relapsing multiple sclerosis courses were all represented.

Tagging with unique molecular identifiers was a feature of the TCR beta cDNA libraries. Once roughly 0.95 to 10 million T cells were used, about half a million cDNA molecules resulted. TCRdb used MiXCR to reprocess the PCR reads, holding one entry per CDR3 protein. The sample carries hundreds of thousands of distinct CDR3 sequences, roughly 46% recorded once. The receptor was isolated from a girl aged 10-17 years with multiple sclerosis. Specimen: blood.

Written as DNA, the CDR3 is TGTGCCAGCAGTTACGCTAGCGGGAGAGGGGAGACCCAGTACTTC. Encoded protein: CASSYASGRGETQYF. The chain combines TRBV6-6 with TRBJ2-5, with 10 bases lining up with TRBD2. From germline, CDR1 is MNHNY and CDR2 SVGAGI (reference sequence). Germline trimming cut 2 bases from V and 5 bases from J; bases unmatched to any gene: 5. The CDR3 length is 15 residues.